This paragraph covers one TCR beta chain sequence. Its specificity is unknown. The PCR ran on 60 Vbeta and 13 Jbeta primers. Profiling relied on immunoSEQ multiplex PCR, and the TCRdb table lists in-frame clones only, not all of them. Found here are tens of thousands of clones, nearly 80% of them singletons; the top ten hold approximately 4.5%. This entry is derived from a study of cytomegalovirus exposure and HLA in healthy donors. Study summary: Among 398 genotyped donors, roughly 81% fell in the Caucasian-associated ancestry cluster.

Study-level points and caveats: The study designated 150 or so TCR beta chains cytomegalovirus-associated. Some V segments, including TRBV6-2 and TRBV6-3, were excluded as indistinguishable.

Trimming took off 5 bases at V and 4 bases at J, with 17 bases between the two ends. CDR3 size: 15 residues. CDR1 and CDR2 from the germline V gene are SGHVS and FQNEAQ. The specimen was PBMCs. This receptor was identified in a man between 35 and 55 years old in good health and CMV-seronegative. This chain uses TRBV7-8 with TRBJ1-1; the D gene is possibly TRBD1 (6 bases). The CDR3 bases are TGTGCCAGCAGCGGGGCCCCAGGGGTGGTCACTGAAGCTTTCTTT. Its translation: CASSGAPGVVTEAFF.